A single sample is the source of the 12 T cell receptor beta chains below, sequenced in a study of patients and donors after allogeneic stem cell transplantation. A single record per CDR3 protein comes from TCRdb applying MiXCR to the RT-PCR reads. The sample consists of about 100,000 distinct CDR3 sequences, 35% of them appearing once. The sample consisted of blood, either unsorted or a sorted T cell fraction (not recorded which). The origin of the receptors is a human donor who was either an allogeneic HSCT recipient or a stem cell or donor lymphocyte infusion donor (not recorded which). It is not recorded whose cells these are; they may come from a transplant donor.

This clonotype has at least ten counts. J is TRBJ1-1 and V is TRBV20-1; tentative D call: TRBD1 (5 bases). CDR3 length: 13 amino acids. Germline lookup yields CDR1 DFQATT and CDR2 SNEGSKA (reference sequence). V was pared by 3 bases and J by 1 base, with 9 bases between. The CDR3 region has the DNA TGCAGTGCTAGGCCAGGGTGGAACACTGAAGCTTTCTTT. Amino acid sequence: CSARPGWNTEAFF.

The chain is built from TRBV30 and TRBJ2-7; D is undetermined. This CDR3 has 13 amino acids. Trimming shortened V by 0 bases and J by 2 bases, and 8 bases separated the two germline ends. Germline loops: CDR1 GTSNPN, CDR2 SVGIG (reference sequence). The CDR3 loop reads CAWSVYDPYEQYF. As DNA, the CDR3 is TGTGCCTGGAGTGTATATGACCCCTACGAGCAGTACTTC.

This clonotype was picked up a small number of times. V is TRBV12-3 or TRBV12-4 and J is TRBJ1-1, with 7 positions matching TRBD1. V lost 7 bases to trimming and J lost 1 base; unmatched junction nucleotides: 6. The CDR3 runs to 14 residues. The CDR3 DNA follows: TGTGCCAGCATCAGGGACAGAACGAACACTGAAGCTTTCTTT. Translating gives CASIRDRTNTEAFF.

This clonotype was counted a few times. The chain couples TRBV12-3 or TRBV12-4 to TRBJ1-5; perhaps TRBD1 as D (5 bases). The CDR3 spans 15 residues. V was clipped by 3 bases and J by 1 base, with 10 bases between them. In nucleotides, the CDR3 is TGTGCCAGCAGTTTTAGGCCAGGGAGCAATCAGCCCCAGCATTTT. Protein sequence: CASSFRPGSNQPQHF.

The V and J genes are TRBV20-1 and TRBJ2-1; TRBD2 is a possible D gene (6 bases). The CDR3 is made up of 12 amino acids. The germline V gene has CDR1 DFQATT and CDR2 SNEGSKA (reference sequence). CDR3: CSLGTRYNEQFF. CDR3 nucleotide sequence: TGCAGCCTAGGGACTCGGTACAATGAGCAGTTCTTC.

The CDR3 loop is CASSLGGGAFF. In nucleotides, the CDR3 is TGTGCCAGCAGTTTAGGTGGCGGGGCTTTCTTT. The gene calls are TRBV12-3 or TRBV12-4 and TRBJ1-1; D unclear. Trimming pared 1 base from V and 11 bases from J, leaving 8 bases between. This CDR3 has 11 residues.

Only a few counts were recorded for this clonotype. The chain couples TRBV12-3 or TRBV12-4 to TRBJ2-1; D could derive from TRBD1 or TRBD2 (6 bases each). This CDR3 is 16 amino acids long. The V end lost 5 bases, the J end lost 4 bases, and 18 bases lay between the germline ends. For the CDR3, the DNA is TGTGCCAGCAGTGGGGCCCTGGGGGGCGCGTACAATGAGCAGTTCTTC. It translates to CASSGALGGAYNEQFF.

At least ten counts were recorded for this clonotype. V is TRBV12-3 or TRBV12-4 and J is TRBJ1-1; a possible D gene is TRBD1 (5 bases). V was trimmed by 7 bases and J by 0 bases, leaving 15 bases between them. This CDR3 spans 15 amino acids. DNA of the CDR3: TGTGCCAGCAAGCCGAGAGGGGCGATGAACACTGAAGCTTTCTTT. As protein: CASKPRGAMNTEAFF.

This chain joins TRBV12-3 or TRBV12-4 and TRBJ2-3, with 7 bases matching TRBD1. Unmatched junction bases numbered 14, after V lost 3 bases and J lost 8 bases. The CDR3 runs to 16 residues. CDR3 region: CASSFRQGYPSGTQYF. CDR3 coding DNA: TGTGCCAGCAGTTTCAGACAGGGTTATCCCTCGGGTACGCAGTATTTT.

This clonotype was seen only once. The V and J genes are TRBV5-1 and TRBJ2-4, with 8 bases identical to TRBD1. Germline V CDR1 and CDR2: SGHRS, YFSETQ. This CDR3 comprises 16 residues. V lost 0 bases to trimming and J lost 6 bases; unmatched junction nucleotides: 8. CDR3 DNA: TGCGCCAGCAGCTTGGCCAAGACAGGGGTTGGAAACATTCAGTACTTC. Protein sequence: CASSLAKTGVGNIQYF.

This clonotype appeared a few times. This chain connects TRBV4-3 to TRBJ2-3; the match to TRBD2 covers 9 bases. This CDR3 contains 18 residues. With V trimmed by 3 bases and J by 6 bases, 16 bases remained unmatched. Per germline, CDR1 LGHNA and CDR2 YSLEER. CDR3 protein: CASSHMPSGTSRSDTQYF. Written as DNA, the CDR3 is TGCGCCAGCAGCCATATGCCATCCGGGACTAGCAGGTCGGATACGCAGTATTTT.

The chain carries TRBV4-2 and TRBJ1-2; D may be TRBD1 (5 bases). V shed 4 bases and J shed 8 bases, with 20 bases lying between them. This CDR3 is 15 amino acids long. Germline V gene sequence: CDR1 LGHNA, CDR2 YNFKEQ. In nucleotides, the CDR3 is TGTGCCAGCAGCCGAGGGACTTATCCGGAGGGCGGCTACACCTTC. Residues: CASSRGTYPEGGYTF.